A selection of T cell receptor beta chains follows, all from one sample in a study of blood T cells in healthy people across ages. TCRdb fed the 5' RACE reads into MiXCR, producing one record per CDR3 protein. The sample has about 1.1 million distinct CDR3 sequences; roughly two fifths are singletons. Sequencing input: blood. Receptor source: a man younger than 35 in good health. The CDR3 runs from the conserved cysteine through the conserved F or W. A D gene is named only where the DNA matches it firmly. A clone size is listed for some rows: how often the clone was seen (once, few, many), or a class if it is expanded.

v_call	clone_size	j_call	d_call	cdr3_aa	cdr3_nt
TRBV11-2	few	TRBJ1-4	TRBD1	CASSHKGTGRGKLFF	TGTGCCAGCAGCCATAAGGGGACAGGGAGGGGAAAACTGTTTTTT
TRBV6-5	.	TRBJ2-7	.	CAGSFGEGEDEQYF	TGTGCCGGATCATTCGGGGAAGGGGAAGACGAGCAGTACTTC
TRBV7-9	.	TRBJ2-3	TRBD2	CASSPTSGARDTQYF	TGTGCCAGCAGCCCCACTAGCGGGGCGCGAGATACGCAGTATTTT
TRBV30	few	TRBJ1-2	.	CAWTKTPTYYGYTF	TGTGCCTGGACAAAAACCCCTACCTACTATGGCTACACCTTC
TRBV12-3/TRBV12-4	.	TRBJ2-5	.	CASSPGGGRETQYF	TGTGCCAGCAGCCCTGGGGGGGGGCGAGAGACCCAGTACTTC
TRBV10-3	.	TRBJ2-7	.	CAISELGLESSYNEQYF	TGTGCCATCAGTGAGTTGGGACTCGAAAGCTCCTACAATGAGCAGTACTTC
TRBV7-2	few	TRBJ1-2	TRBD1	CASSLSQGARGLFGYTF	TGTGCCAGCAGCTTAAGTCAGGGGGCGAGAGGGTTGTTTGGCTACACCTTC
TRBV10-2	.	TRBJ2-7	.	CASSESGTGPYEQYF	TGCGCCAGCAGTGAGTCTGGAACAGGGCCCTACGAGCAGTACTTC
TRBV7-9	few	TRBJ1-4	TRBD1	CASSFDRGEKLFF	TGTGCCAGCAGCTTTGACAGGGGTGAAAAACTGTTTTTT
TRBV5-1	.	TRBJ2-1	TRBD2	CASSFRLAGPYNEQFF	TGCGCCAGCAGCTTTCGGCTAGCGGGCCCTTACAATGAGCAGTTCTTC
TRBV6-1	.	TRBJ2-1	TRBD2	CASSGGLAGRTYNEQFF	TGTGCCAGCAGTGGAGGACTAGCGGGGCGTACCTACAATGAGCAGTTCTTC
TRBV12-5	few	TRBJ2-5	.	CASGLDEETQYF	TGTGCTAGTGGTTTGGATGAAGAGACCCAGTACTTC
TRBV4-2	few	TRBJ1-2	.	CASLINYGYTF	TGTGCCAGCCTTATTAACTATGGCTACACCTTC
TRBV10-3	.	TRBJ2-5	.	CASTPTGSTTEQYF	TGTGCCTCAACGCCGACGGGTTCTACGACGGAGCAGTACTTC
TRBV5-4	.	TRBJ1-2	.	CASSQKGQGWAYGYTF	TGTGCCAGCAGCCAAAAGGGGCAGGGATGGGCCTATGGCTACACCTTC
TRBV7-2	few	TRBJ2-7	TRBD1	CASSGVERTGPYEQYF	TGTGCCAGCAGCGGAGTTGAGAGGACAGGGCCCTACGAGCAGTACTTC
TRBV12-3/TRBV12-4	.	TRBJ1-1	.	CASSSSRGHTEAFF	TGTGCCAGCAGCTCGAGCCGGGGGCATACTGAAGCTTTCTTT
TRBV4-2	few	TRBJ2-2	TRBD2	CASSPSGTINTGELFF	TGTGCCAGCAGCCCTTCAGGGACTATCAACACCGGGGAGCTGTTTTTT
TRBV29-1	many	TRBJ1-2	.	CSVDEGTYGYTF	TGCAGCGTTGATGAGGGGACCTATGGCTACACCTTC
TRBV7-2	.	TRBJ2-1	TRBD2	CASRSTSGGGRKEQFF	TGTGCCAGCAGATCGACTAGCGGGGGTGGTCGCAAGGAGCAGTTCTTC
TRBV6-6	.	TRBJ2-6	.	CASRSEGAGANVLTF	TGTGCCAGCAGATCGGAGGGTGCTGGGGCCAACGTCCTGACTTTC
TRBV6-2/TRBV6-3	few	TRBJ1-2	.	CASSYRAGGGYTF	TGTGCCAGCAGTTACAGAGCCGGGGGTGGCTACACCTTC
TRBV7-8	.	TRBJ1-2	.	CASSLAGVNNGYTF	TGTGCCAGCAGCTTAGCTGGGGTTAACAATGGCTACACCTTC
TRBV12-3/TRBV12-4	many	TRBJ2-5	TRBD2	CASSLTSGVETQYF	TGTGCCAGCAGCCTTACTAGCGGGGTAGAGACCCAGTACTTC
TRBV14	.	TRBJ2-7	TRBD2	CASSEGTSLVYEQYF	TGTGCCAGCAGTGAGGGGACTAGCTTAGTCTACGAGCAGTACTTC
TRBV20-1	.	TRBJ2-2	.	CSARLGSGPGELFF	TGCAGTGCTAGATTAGGGTCCGGCCCCGGGGAGCTGTTTTTT
TRBV7-9	few	TRBJ1-1	.	CASSLAVVNTEAFF	TGTGCCAGCAGCTTAGCGGTCGTGAACACTGAAGCTTTCTTT
TRBV7-6	few	TRBJ2-5	.	CASTIIGGTGFQETQYF	TGTGCCAGCACCATTATAGGAGGGACCGGTTTCCAAGAGACCCAGTACTTC
TRBV5-1	few	TRBJ1-1	.	CASSLEPTENTEAFF	TGCGCCAGCAGCTTGGAACCGACAGAGAACACTGAAGCTTTCTTT
TRBV20-1	.	TRBJ2-7	TRBD2	CSATPSGGYNEQYF	TGCAGTGCTACCCCTAGCGGGGGGTATAATGAGCAGTACTTC
TRBV20-1	few	TRBJ1-2	.	CSATGQDYGYTF	TGCAGTGCTACCGGCCAGGACTATGGCTACACCTTC
TRBV20-1	.	TRBJ2-3	.	CSAYSARDDSTDTQYF	TGCAGTGCATACTCCGCCCGGGACGATAGCACAGATACGCAGTATTTT
TRBV4-2	.	TRBJ2-1	.	CASSPEDNEQFF	TGTGCCAGCAGCCCCGAGGACAATGAGCAGTTCTTC
TRBV15	few	TRBJ1-4	.	CATSMGRINEKLFF	TGTGCCACCAGCATGGGACGGATAAATGAAAAACTGTTTTTT
TRBV27	once	TRBJ1-2	.	CTSSLSSGRPNYGYTF	TGTACCAGCAGTTTATCGTCGGGTAGGCCTAACTATGGCTACACCTTC
TRBV12-3/TRBV12-4	many	TRBJ1-2	.	CASSFRKSGYTF	TGTGCCAGCAGTTTCCGCAAGAGCGGCTACACCTTC